This T cell receptor beta chain was identified during a study of beta chain features in type 1 diabetes. This clone was detected once. This CDR3 region has 14 residues. CDR1 is MNHEY, CDR2 SMNVEV, per germline (reference sequence). V was trimmed by 3 bases and J by 5 bases, leaving 12 bases between them. As every portion of the isolated RNA was reverse transcribed, the sequencing read expressed TCRB transcripts. Each sample of naive, central memory or regulatory T cells had, on average, about 3.57 million reads. Assay used: immunoSEQ multiplex PCR; TCRdb lists only in-frame clones, some missing. The sample contains around 240,000 clones, about 63% of which appear only once.

The rearrangement uses TRBV27 and TRBJ2-3, with D possibly TRBD2 on 6 matching bases. Source material: naive CD4+ T cells from blood. The receptor comes from a man aged 25-45 years in good health. CDR3 coding DNA: TGTGCCAGCAGTTTCGGTCGAGCGGGAGATACGCAGTATTTT. Its protein is CASSFGRAGDTQYF.